Listed below are T cell receptor beta chains from one sample, sequenced in a study of healthy donors' naive CD4 and CD8 T cells. TCRdb called the reads again in MiXCR, with one record for every CDR3 protein. The repertoire has about 200,000 distinct CDR3 sequences, around 80% of them found once; the top ten carry roughly 2.3%. The sample taken for sequencing was naive CD4+ and CD8+ T cells sorted from blood, pooled from several donors. Receptors originate from a pool of human donors in good health; the sample pools cells from several healthy donors. The conserved cysteine and the conserved F or W are not part of the CDR3 here. The order of the fields is V gene, CDR3 protein.

v_call: TRBV29-1
cdr3_aa: STGVGSNEQF

v_call: TRBV29-1
cdr3_aa: SAKPTPGQGWVILF

v_call: TRBV6-2/TRBV6-3
cdr3_aa: ASSSSGLAYSTDTQY

v_call: TRBV29-1
cdr3_aa: SVLKAGNTIY

v_call: TRBV20-1
cdr3_aa: SASRDRTNQPQH

v_call: TRBV12-3/TRBV12-4
cdr3_aa: ASSLVPGQETQY

v_call: TRBV6-1
cdr3_aa: ASMRRVTEAF

v_call: TRBV6-2/TRBV6-3
cdr3_aa: ASSPDSNEQY

v_call: TRBV29-1
cdr3_aa: SIPRGDTQY

v_call: TRBV15
cdr3_aa: AFRARSTDTQY

v_call: TRBV19
cdr3_aa: ASRMPSGANVLT

v_call: TRBV14
cdr3_aa: ASSLTGMPYNEQF

v_call: TRBV18
cdr3_aa: ASSPRALETQY

v_call: TRBV20-1
cdr3_aa: SARDFSANNPNEQF

v_call: TRBV6-5
cdr3_aa: ASSGTLTTGELF

v_call: TRBV6-5
cdr3_aa: ASRQGATEAF

v_call: TRBV19
cdr3_aa: ASKGTPYEQY

v_call: TRBV19
cdr3_aa: ASSIGRSSVYGYT

v_call: TRBV4-3
cdr3_aa: ASSQVPGELAEAF

v_call: TRBV19
cdr3_aa: ASSIIGQGRETQY

v_call: TRBV21-1
cdr3_aa: ASNLPRTATDTQY

v_call: TRBV6-2/TRBV6-3
cdr3_aa: ASRQDRGSNQPQH

v_call: TRBV30
cdr3_aa: AWSIGQGYEQY

v_call: TRBV6-5
cdr3_aa: ASSGSSGYNEQF

v_call: TRBV20-1
cdr3_aa: SARKTSGRGKWDNEQF

v_call: TRBV29-1
cdr3_aa: SVDGALRGRPEGETQY

v_call: TRBV10-3
cdr3_aa: AINTGGPNTEAF

v_call: TRBV27
cdr3_aa: ASSPVVGVGYT

v_call: TRBV27
cdr3_aa: ASSFSKTGLPKYHEQY

v_call: TRBV27
cdr3_aa: ASSDRVYEQY

v_call: TRBV29-1
cdr3_aa: SVDGDRVQETQY

v_call: TRBV30
cdr3_aa: ACQPDGDQPQH

v_call: TRBV5-1
cdr3_aa: ASSLEGTRRGDTQY

v_call: TRBV19
cdr3_aa: ASSHGTGVEGYT

v_call: TRBV19
cdr3_aa: ASDPGPGRLNTEAF

v_call: TRBV5-1
cdr3_aa: ASSWGTGFDQNTEAF

v_call: TRBV29-1
cdr3_aa: SVQGRLGNTIY

v_call: TRBV19
cdr3_aa: ATTGGLNEQF

v_call: TRBV4-1
cdr3_aa: ASSPRIGRDYEQY

v_call: TRBV29-1
cdr3_aa: SVSRGVVGDTQY

v_call: TRBV6-5
cdr3_aa: ASRAGGEATEAF

v_call: TRBV15
cdr3_aa: ATSGFSEGSYEQY

v_call: TRBV19
cdr3_aa: ASSPQGTEQY

v_call: TRBV19
cdr3_aa: ASRRGQGYGYT

v_call: TRBV29-1
cdr3_aa: SGRRGPETETQY